The table lists the clone carrying this T cell receptor beta chain with a count of one. Its specificity is unknown. The germline CDR1 and CDR2 sequences are SGHKS and YYEKEE (reference sequence). Trimming removed 1 base from V and 0 bases from J, with 17 bases in between. This CDR3 contains 17 residues. The source of the sample is a study of T cell repertoires in cytomegalovirus infection. TCRdb re-analysed the reads in MiXCR, keeping a single row per CDR3 protein. The sample gives roughly 990,000 distinct CDR3 sequences, approximately 33% of which show up once; around 15% is in the top ten. The source was cultured CD8+ T cells from PBMCs, collected from culture after CMV antigen stimulation. The chain has TRBV5-5 and TRBJ2-7, with a possible D match to TRBD2 (5 bases). This clonotype was obtained from a human donor in good health (CMV status not recorded). Some clones in this sample may be carry-over from other donors' samples. DNA for the CDR3: TGTGCCAGCAGCTTGTCTTTGACCGGGATCAGCTCCTACGAGCAGTACTTC. Its translation is CASSLSLTGISSYEQYF.